This T cell receptor beta chain was captured in a study of type 1 regulatory T cells. Overall study results and limits: Type 1 regulatory T cells had a more restricted TCR repertoire than non-type 1 regulatory T cells.

TCRdb independently ran MiXCR on the reads; one entry per CDR3 protein. The profile shows under 75,000 distinct CDR3 sequences, around 20% of them singletons. Worth noting for this clonotype: Its target is unknown.

CDR3 length equals 17 residues. V was pared by 2 bases and J by 7 bases, with 10 bases of the junction left unmatched. The V gene's germline CDR1 is ENHRY and CDR2 SYGVKD. The source of this sequence is a human donor in good health. V gene TRBV10-3 combines with J gene TRBJ2-7; TRBD2 matches at 14 bases. The sequenced material came from cultured type 1 regulatory T (Tr1) cells, either the whole culture or a sorted fraction (not recorded which). In DNA, the CDR3 is TGTGCCATCAGTGAGATCTTGGGACTAGCGGGAGCCTTGGAGCAGTACTTC. Residues: CAISEILGLAGALEQYF.